A single sample gave rise to the 5 T cell receptor beta chains below, sequenced in a study of T cell repertoires in cytomegalovirus infection. TCRdb ran MiXCR on the reads and lists one entry per CDR3 protein. The sample carries about 920,000 distinct CDR3 sequences, roughly 31% recorded once. Their cognate antigens are unknown. Sample: cultured CD8+ T cells from PBMCs, taken from culture after CMV antigen stimulation. The receptors shown here come from a human donor in good health (CMV status not recorded). Some clones in this sample may be carry-over from other donors' samples.

The sample holds a few counts of this clonotype. V is TRBV4-3 and J is TRBJ1-1, with a weak D call TRBD1 (5 bases). Germline assignment: CDR1 LGHNA and CDR2 YSLEER. The CDR3 has 15 residues. With 0 bases removed from V and 5 bases from J, the gap between germline ends came to 13 bases. CDR3 sequence: CASSQDQGPVTEAFF. In nucleotides, the CDR3 is TGCGCCAGCAGCCAAGATCAGGGTCCGGTAACTGAAGCTTTCTTT.

In its sample, this clonotype was seen a few times. The J gene is TRBJ2-7, the V gene TRBV11-3; either TRBD1 or TRBD2 may supply D (5 bases each). Looked up from germline, CDR1 is SGHNT and CDR2 is YENEEA. Trimming cost V 1 base and J 1 base, with 20 bases left between them. The CDR3 loop spans 18 amino acids. The CDR3 reads CASSLGAGPDGVSYEQYF. In DNA form, the CDR3 reads TGTGCCAGCAGCTTAGGCGCAGGGCCAGACGGGGTATCCTACGAGCAGTACTTC.

The gene calls are TRBV2 and TRBJ2-1; perhaps TRBD1 as D (5 bases). The germline gives CDR1 SNHLY, CDR2 FYNNEI. Deletions cut 4 bases from V and 2 bases from J, with 12 bases between. The CDR3 totals 15 residues. CDR3 amino acids: CASSGSKGTYNEQFF. The DNA for the CDR3 is TGTGCCAGCAGTGGAAGCAAGGGGACCTACAATGAGCAGTTCTTC.

The chain combines TRBV5-4 with TRBJ2-7, with D perhaps matching TRBD1 (5 bases). From germline, CDR1 is SGHNT and CDR2 YYREEE (reference sequence). V gave up 4 bases and J gave up 3 bases, with 14 bases separating them. The CDR3 length is 14 residues. CDR3 residues: CASSPGHTNYEQYF. For the CDR3, the DNA is TGTGCCAGCAGCCCCGGACACACAAACTACGAGCAGTACTTC.

The rearrangement uses TRBV19 and TRBJ2-3, with a possible D match to TRBD2 (7 bases). The CDR3 sequence is 14 residues long. Germline-derived CDR1 and CDR2 are LNHDA and SQIVND (reference sequence). V gave up 3 bases and J gave up 6 bases, with 13 bases separating them. CDR3 residues: CASSIGLGGDTQYF. CDR3 coding DNA: TGTGCCAGTAGTATCGGACTAGGGGGTGATACGCAGTATTTT.